The T cell receptor beta chain described here comes from a study of T cell repertoires in cytomegalovirus infection. Study-wide context: CMV infection plus the matching HLA type was flagged by public TCR beta signatures.

With regard to this clonotype: Antigen unknown.

This CDR3 contains 16 residues. Germline V gene lookup returns CDR1 SGHTA and CDR2 FQGNSA. V lost 5 bases and J lost 9; bases outside the gene matches: 16. Whole-study findings and limits: The study identified carriers of CMV plus the relevant HLA from cumulative public TCR beta family frequency. Ex vivo, HLA-C-restricted CMV-specific TCR beta clonotypes prevailed over the rest of the response.

Using its own MiXCR run on the reads, TCRdb lists one record per CDR3 protein. The sample shows about 530,000 distinct CDR3 sequences, about 30% of them seen only once. The source material was PBMCs. The TCR was taken from a human donor in good health (CMV status not recorded). Some clones in this sample may be carry-over from other donors' samples. The chain joins TRBV7-2 to TRBJ2-1; 7 nucleotides align to TRBD2. CDR3 sequence: CASSAPGGMGESEQFF. CDR3 DNA: TGTGCCAGCAGCGCGCCGGGGGGAATGGGGGAAAGTGAGCAGTTCTTC.